The 11 T cell receptor beta chains in this list originate from one sample, sequenced in a study of shared clonotypes between healthy human individuals. This table comes from immunoSEQ multiplex PCR, and its TCRdb copy is limited to in-frame clones, with some not included. The table records about 1.1 million clones, around three quarters of them present only once. The sequencing input was memory CD4+ T cells from PBMCs. Subset of the sample: CD45RA-negative fraction. Source of these receptors: a man aged 18 to 30 in good health. Some clones in this sample may be carry-over from other donors' samples.

The V and J genes are TRBV28 and TRBJ1-2; weak D call: TRBD1 (5 bases). The CDR3 runs to 14 residues. Germline CDR1 is MDHEN and CDR2 is SYDVKM. Trimming took off 2 bases at V and 4 bases at J, with 11 bases between the two ends. CDR3 loop: CASSLVKGVYGYTF. CDR3 DNA sequence: TGTGCCAGCAGTTTAGTCAAAGGGGTCTATGGCTACACCTTC.

Only a few counts were recorded for this clone. Other nucleotide sequences in the sample specify the same CDR3. In nucleotides, the CDR3 is TGCAGCGTTGAAGGGGGGGCAGGCACTGAAGCTTTCTTT. Translated: CSVEGGAGTEAFF. The chain couples TRBV29-1 to TRBJ1-1; the D gene is possibly TRBD1 (6 bases). The CDR3 is 13 amino acids. Trimming took off 1 base at V and 4 bases at J, with 10 bases between the two ends. Germline V CDR1 and CDR2: SQVTM, ANQGSEA.

This clone came up a few times. The rearrangement links TRBV28 to TRBJ1-4; D is ambiguous. V was shortened by 4 bases and J by 3 bases, with 6 bases between the two germline ends. This CDR3 region has 13 residues. The germline CDR1 and CDR2 sequences are MDHEN and SYDVKM. The CDR3 region is CASSSSSNEKLFF. For the CDR3, the DNA is TGTGCCAGCAGTTCTAGCTCTAATGAAAAACTGTTTTTT.

The chain has TRBV4-1 and TRBJ2-1, with TRBD2 matching 7 bases. The CDR3 runs 14 residues. The J segment lost 3 bases and the V segment lost 4 bases, leaving 3 bases of the junction unmatched. CDR1 is MGHRA and CDR2 is YSYEKL in the germline V gene. The CDR3 reads CASSPAGRYNEQFF. DNA for the CDR3: TGCGCCAGCAGCCCAGCGGGACGCTACAATGAGCAGTTCTTC.

This CDR3 reads CAWSLIRDHYLYF. CDR3 nucleotide sequence: TGTGCCTGGAGCCTCATCCGGGACCACTACCTGTATTTT. This chain joins TRBV30 and TRBJ2-3; D assignment may be TRBD1 or TRBD2 (5 bases each). V was pared by 3 bases and J by 14 bases, with 21 bases between. CDR3 size: 13 residues. Germline assignment: CDR1 GTSNPN and CDR2 SVGIG (reference sequence).

The rearrangement uses TRBV29-1 and TRBJ2-5, with D possibly being TRBD1 or TRBD2 (5 bases each). V was trimmed by 3 bases and J by 6 bases, leaving 23 bases between them. Germline V CDR1 and CDR2: SQVTM, ANQGSEA. There are 16 residues in the CDR3. CDR3: CSVDTARQTIGKTQYF. The CDR3 DNA reads TGCAGCGTTGACACTGCCCGACAGACTATTGGGAAGACCCAGTACTTC.

The V call is TRBV5-4, the J call TRBJ2-1; the D gene could be TRBD1 or TRBD2 (5 bases each). CDR1 and CDR2 from the germline V gene are SGHNT and YYREEE (reference sequence). The CDR3 contains 15 residues. Trimming took 4 bases from V and 7 from J, leaving 18 bases between them. CDR3: CASSPRAGAGNEQFF. CDR3 DNA sequence: TGTGCCAGCAGCCCCCGGGCCGGGGCTGGGAATGAGCAGTTCTTC.

To note about this clone: This sample also contains other DNA sequences that code for the same CDR3. The gene calls are TRBV28 and TRBJ1-5; 8 bases are a match to TRBD1. Germline V gene sequence: CDR1 MDHEN, CDR2 SYDVKM. V dropped 3 bases and J dropped 6; count of bases not matched to a gene: 4. The CDR3 covers 14 residues. The DNA for the CDR3 is TGTGCCAGCAGTTTGACAGGGGCTGGTCAGCCCCAGCATTTT. Its translation: CASSLTGAGQPQHF. The whole variable domain, filled in from reference TRBV28 and TRBJ1-5, reads DVKVTQSSRYLVKRTGEKVFLECVQDMDHENMFWYRQDPGLGLRLIYFSYDVKMKEKGDIPEGYSVSREKKERFSLILESASTNQTSMYLCASSLTGAGQPQHFGDGTRLSIL.

Here the CDR3 DNA reads TGTGCCACCAGCAGAGATCTCGTTGGCACTGAAGCTTTCTTT. This translates into CATSRDLVGTEAFF. J is TRBJ1-1 and V is TRBV15; D gene unclear. This CDR3 contains 14 residues. Trimming stripped 0 bases from V and 4 bases from J, with 9 bases between. Germline V CDR1 and CDR2: LNHNV, YYDKDF (reference sequence). Drawing the rest from reference TRBV15 and TRBJ1-1, the complete variable domain is DAMVIQNPRYQVTQFGKPVTLSCSQTLNHNVMYWYQQKSSQAPKLLFHYYDKDFNNEADTPDNFQSRRPNTSFCFLDIRSPGLGDTAMYLCATSRDLVGTEAFFGQGTRLTVV.

The genes are TRBV6-1 and TRBJ1-2; 7 bases line up with TRBD1. The junction had 10 bases not matched to a gene; V was cut back by 9 bases and J by 0 bases. CDR1 MNHNS and CDR2 SASEGT come from the germline V gene. The CDR3 contains 15 residues. For the CDR3, the DNA is TGTGCCAGTGATTACGGGGACAGTCCTAACTATGGCTACACCTTC. The encoded protein is CASDYGDSPNYGYTF.

The chain recombines TRBV15 with TRBJ2-2; tentatively, D is TRBD1 or TRBD2 (5 bases each). The germline V gene has CDR1 LNHNV and CDR2 YYDKDF (reference sequence). V was shortened by 9 bases and J by 3 bases, with 23 bases between the two germline ends. The CDR3 contains 17 residues. The CDR3: CATGLGTQGRYTGELFF. The CDR3, as DNA: TGTGCCACTGGGCTTGGGACGCAAGGTCGTTACACCGGGGAGCTGTTTTTT.